Each of the 24 T cell receptor beta chains below was sequenced from the same sample in a study of T-cell memory formation after mild COVID-19. TCRdb reprocessed the 5' RACE reads via MiXCR and lists one record per CDR3 protein. The top ten hold approximately 15% of the sample, which has about 130,000 distinct CDR3 sequences, about a sixth seen once. Specimen: PBMCs or a T cell subset sorted from them (not recorded which). The receptors stem from an adult woman who had mild COVID-19 (a few samples of this study predate the infection). Cell type and time point are not known.

This clonotype was observed a handful of times. The V gene is TRBV7-9, the J gene TRBJ2-3; D possibly uses TRBD1 or TRBD2 (6 bases each). From germline, CDR1 is SEHNR and CDR2 FQNEAQ (reference sequence). V was clipped by 3 bases and J by 2 bases, with 9 bases between them. The CDR3 is 14 residues long. In nucleotides, the CDR3 is TGTGCCAGCAGCTTTGCGGGACACACAGATACGCAGTATTTT. Protein sequence: CASSFAGHTDTQYF.

The V gene is TRBV30, the J gene TRBJ1-1; TRBD1 is a possible D gene (6 bases). V was clipped by 1 base and J by 7 bases, with 13 bases between them. Germline CDR1 GTSNPN, CDR2 SVGIG (reference sequence). The CDR3 is 13 amino acids. Written as DNA, the CDR3 is TGTGCCTGGAGTGAGCATTGGACAGATGAAGCTTTCTTT. The encoded protein is CAWSEHWTDEAFF.

The chain has TRBV4-1 and TRBJ1-1, with 10 nucleotides matching TRBD1. Unmatched junction bases numbered 11, after V lost 0 bases and J lost 1 base. Germline V gene lookup returns CDR1 MGHRA and CDR2 YSYEKL. The CDR3 contains 19 residues. This chain's CDR3 is CASSQEWWDRGKANTEAFF. Here the CDR3 DNA reads TGCGCCAGCAGCCAAGAGTGGTGGGACAGGGGAAAGGCGAACACTGAAGCTTTCTTT.

This clonotype was detected only a few times. V and J are TRBV12-3 or TRBV12-4 and TRBJ2-1; 9 bases map to TRBD1. This CDR3 comprises 15 residues. V lost 2 bases, J lost 3 bases, and 2 bases stayed unmatched. The CDR3 DNA is TGTGCCAGCAGTTTATGGGACAGGGTCTACAATGAGCAGTTCTTC. Translation gives CASSLWDRVYNEQFF.

This clonotype showed up just a few times. The chain recombines TRBV7-9 with TRBJ1-2; 7 bases align to TRBD1. The CDR3 runs to 17 residues. Germline CDR1 and CDR2: SEHNR and FQNEAQ (reference sequence). Trimming cost V 5 bases and J 3 bases; bases outside gene matches: 15. The CDR3 sequence: CASSPSTHNDRDYGYTF. CDR3 in DNA: TGTGCCAGCAGCCCTTCAACTCACAACGACAGGGACTATGGCTACACCTTC.

The chain employs TRBV15 and TRBJ2-7; 8 bases fit TRBD1. From germline, CDR1 is LNHNV and CDR2 YYDKDF (reference sequence). V shed 2 bases and J 2 bases; nucleotides not matched to a gene: 8. The CDR3 is 16 amino acids. Here the CDR3 DNA reads TGTGCCACCAGCAGAAAAACCGGGACAGGTCCCTACGAGCAGTACTTC. Translation: CATSRKTGTGPYEQYF.

The J gene is TRBJ2-2, the V gene TRBV29-1; TRBD1 aligns across 8 bases. CDR1 is SQVTM and CDR2 is ANQGSEA in the germline V gene. The length of the CDR3 is 14 residues. Germline trimming cut 7 bases from V and 7 bases from J; bases unmatched to any gene: 11. CDR3 DNA sequence: TGCAGCGCCAGATCGACAGGGGCGGGCGGGGAGCTGTTTTTT. Translating it yields CSARSTGAGGELFF.

This clonotype turned up a few times. J is TRBJ2-1 and V is TRBV12-3 or TRBV12-4; 12 bases are shared with TRBD2. The CDR3 runs to 16 residues. Trimming removed 5 bases from V and 8 bases from J; junction bases left unmatched: 10. The CDR3 DNA reads TGTGCCAGCAGTCAAGCTAGCGGGAGGGCCATGGATGAGCAGTTCTTC. Its protein is CASSQASGRAMDEQFF.

The CDR3 DNA sequence: TGTGCCAGCAGCTCCCCAAGGGATACGCAGTATTTT. It codes for CASSSPRDTQYF. The rearrangement joins TRBV7-9 to TRBJ2-3; D gene unclear. Germline V gene sequence: CDR1 SEHNR, CDR2 FQNEAQ (reference sequence). This CDR3 has 12 residues. Trimming stripped 4 bases from V and 6 bases from J, with 8 bases between.

This clonotype was recorded a few times. The chain links TRBV15 to TRBJ2-5, with D hard to call. V lost 6 bases to trimming and J lost 3 bases, with 8 bases between them. This CDR3 has 12 amino acids. Germline CDR1 LNHNV, CDR2 YYDKDF (reference sequence). The CDR3 loop reads CATSNGKETQYF. CDR3 nucleotides: TGTGCCACCAGTAATGGGAAAGAGACCCAGTACTTC.

On this clonotype itself: Given a much more abundant clone one base away, this may be a read error. The genes are TRBV5-1 and TRBJ1-1; TRBD1 is a possible D gene (5 bases). The germline CDR1 and CDR2 sequences are SGHRS and YFSETQ. CDR3 length: 15 amino acids. CDR3 bases: TGCGCCAGCAGCTCGAGGGAGGGCAGGGAGACTGAAGCTTTATTT. Translation gives CASSSREGRETEALF.

This rearrangement joins TRBV7-6 to TRBJ2-1; TRBD2 matches at 7 bases. Trimming removed 7 bases from V and 4 bases from J; junction bases left unmatched: 10. This CDR3 contains 15 residues. Germline V gives CDR1 SGHVS, CDR2 FNYEAQ. CDR3: CASTPTEAGYNEQFF. As DNA, the CDR3 is TGTGCCAGCACCCCTACCGAAGCGGGGTACAATGAGCAGTTCTTC.

The chain employs TRBV7-9 and TRBJ2-5, with D possibly being TRBD1 (6 bases). Trimming took off 5 bases at V and 3 bases at J, with 16 bases between the two ends. This CDR3 has 15 amino acids. The V gene's germline CDR1 is SEHNR and CDR2 FQNEAQ (reference sequence). The CDR3 loop is CASSIPQGREETQYF. DNA for the CDR3: TGTGCCAGCAGCATTCCTCAGGGGCGGGAAGAGACCCAGTACTTC.

In this sample, this clonotype turned up a few times. The chain couples TRBV11-2 to TRBJ2-3; no clear D. V shed 5 bases and J shed 0 bases, with 18 bases lying between them. Germline CDR1 and CDR2: SGHAT and FQNNGV. This CDR3 is 17 amino acids long. CDR3 bases: TGTGCCAGCAGCCCGTTTCTCCGGCCAACTAGCACAGATACGCAGTATTTT. It is translated as CASSPFLRPTSTDTQYF.

This clonotype has a handful of counts. The CDR3 spells CASSVGKNTEAFF. In DNA, the CDR3 is TGTGCCAGCAGCGTGGGCAAGAACACTGAAGCTTTCTTT. The chain employs TRBV9 and TRBJ1-1; no clear D. The CDR3 is made up of 13 amino acids. V was pared by 2 bases and J by 1 base, with 6 bases between. CDR1 and CDR2 from the germline V gene are SGDLS and YYNGEE. The variable domain in full, with the rest retrieved from reference TRBV9 and TRBJ1-1, is DSGVTQTPKHLITATGQRVTLRCSPRSGDLSVYWYQQSLDQGLQFLIQYYNGEERAKGNILERFSAQQFPDLHSELNLSSLELGDSALYFCASSVGKNTEAFFGQGTRLTVV.

This clonotype turned up a few times. V and J are TRBV6-5 and TRBJ2-2, with 8 bases identical to TRBD1. This CDR3 has 17 amino acids. The J segment lost 4 bases and the V segment lost 6 bases, leaving 13 bases of the junction unmatched. Germline CDR1 MNHEY, CDR2 SVGAGI. The CDR3: CASRDSGGTGGTGELFF. In DNA form, the CDR3 reads TGTGCCAGCAGGGATTCCGGAGGCACAGGGGGCACCGGGGAGCTGTTTTTT.

The chain is built from TRBV11-2 and TRBJ2-4; no clear D. V lost 2 bases, J lost 8 bases, and 10 bases lay in between. The length of the CDR3 is 13 residues. The V gene's germline CDR1 is SGHAT and CDR2 FQNNGV. The CDR3 region has the DNA TGTGCCAGCAGCTTAAGTTTGCGTGACATTCAGTACTTC. Its protein is CASSLSLRDIQYF.

The chain's CDR3 is CASSLGSLPQFF. CDR3 sequence (DNA): TGTGCCAGCAGCCTAGGGAGTTTACCGCAGTTCTTC. The V and J genes are TRBV7-9 and TRBJ2-1, with TRBD2 as a possible D gene (5 bases). The CDR3 consists of 12 residues. Germline CDR1 and CDR2: SEHNR and FQNEAQ (reference sequence). With 5 bases removed from V and 12 bases from J, the gap between germline ends came to 14 bases.

There are a few counts of this clonotype. The rearrangement uses TRBV7-9 and TRBJ1-5, with D possibly TRBD1 on 5 matching bases. Trimming took off 0 bases at V and 1 base at J, with 7 bases between the two ends. The CDR3 is made up of 15 amino acids. Germline CDR1 SEHNR, CDR2 FQNEAQ (reference sequence). The CDR3 sequence: CASSLAGDSNQPQHF. CDR3 bases: TGTGCCAGCAGCTTAGCGGGGGACAGCAATCAGCCCCAGCATTTT.

This clonotype turned up a few times. The rearrangement joins TRBV20-1 to TRBJ1-1; the D is unclear. This CDR3 spans 12 amino acids. Germline CDR1 reads DFQATT; CDR2 reads SNEGSKA (reference sequence). V lost 2 bases and J lost 6, with 10 bases in between. CDR3 nucleotide sequence: TGCAGTGCTAGACATCGGGGATCTGAAGCTTTCTTT. As protein: CSARHRGSEAFF.

The chain recombines TRBV12-3 or TRBV12-4 with TRBJ2-2; no firm D call. The CDR3 is made up of 12 amino acids. Trimming pared 7 bases from V and 3 bases from J, leaving 6 bases between. The CDR3 is CASKIHTGELFF. CDR3 DNA: TGTGCCAGCAAGATCCACACCGGGGAGCTGTTTTTT.

Only one count was recorded for this clonotype. The rearrangement uses TRBV24-1 and TRBJ2-3; D is unclear. Looked up from germline, CDR1 is KGHDR and CDR2 is SFDVKD. CDR3 length: 12 amino acids. Trimming pared 6 bases from V and 2 bases from J, leaving 5 bases between. The CDR3 region has the DNA TGTGCCACCAGTTCGGACACAGATACGCAGTATTTT. This gives the protein CATSSDTDTQYF.

This clonotype was seen only a few times. J is TRBJ2-7 and V is TRBV4-3, with D possibly matching TRBD2 (6 bases). The CDR3 covers 16 residues. Germline CDR1 and CDR2: LGHNA and YSLEER. V was clipped by 0 bases and J by 0 bases, with 12 bases between them. Written as DNA, the CDR3 is TGCGCCAGCAGCCAAGAGGGCGCGGGGACCTCCTACGAGCAGTACTTC. This sequence encodes CASSQEGAGTSYEQYF.

The CDR3 is CATSDYLDQPQHF. CDR3 nucleotide sequence: TGTGCCACCAGTGATTATCTTGATCAGCCCCAGCATTTT. This chain joins TRBV24-1 and TRBJ1-5; D unresolved. The CDR3 has 13 residues. The V end lost 2 bases, the J end lost 5 bases, and 6 bases lay between the germline ends. In germline, CDR1 is KGHDR, CDR2 SFDVKD.